A single sample gave rise to the 25 T cell receptor beta chains below, sequenced in a study of T cell clones after liver transplantation. TCRdb's table, derived via immunoSEQ multiplex PCR, lists solely in-frame clones and lacks some. The sample has 75,000 to 100,000 clones; 82% are singletons. The sample was CD4+ T cells from blood, taken around 45 months after liver transplant. The receptors come from a human patient who received a liver transplant. Some of the T cells might come from the graft donor.

The chain carries TRBV28 and TRBJ2-5; 8 positions agree with TRBD1. V lost 6 bases, J lost 3 bases, and 3 bases stayed unmatched. This CDR3 has 13 residues. In germline, CDR1 is MDHEN, CDR2 SYDVKM. For the CDR3, the DNA is TGTGCCAGCAGCTTGGACAGGGAAGAGACCCAGTACTTC. It translates to CASSLDREETQYF.

This clone was detected only a few times. The CDR3 is CASASGRGDEQYF. The CDR3 region has the DNA TGCGCCAGCGCTAGCGGGAGGGGCGACGAGCAGTACTTC. The chain employs TRBV5-1 and TRBJ2-7; TRBD2 matches at 12 bases. Germline lookup yields CDR1 SGHRS and CDR2 YFSETQ. V shed 7 bases and J 5 bases; nucleotides not matched to a gene: 4. The CDR3 loop spans 13 amino acids.

The chain is built from TRBV6-1 and TRBJ2-7; 8 positions agree with TRBD1. The CDR3 covers 14 residues. Germline V gene lookup returns CDR1 MNHNS and CDR2 SASEGT. The trim removed 6 bases at V and 3 bases at J, leaving 7 bases unmatched. CDR3 sequence: CASRQSGTGYEQYF. The CDR3 nucleotides are TGTGCCAGCAGACAATCCGGGACAGGCTACGAGCAGTACTTC.

The rearrangement joins TRBV5-1 to TRBJ2-3, with 10 bases aligning to TRBD1. Germline-derived CDR1 and CDR2 are SGHRS and YFSETQ. Losses at the gene ends were 2 bases for V and 2 bases for J; bases not matched to a gene: 5. CDR3 length equals 16 residues. The DNA of the CDR3 is TGCGCCAGCAGCTTCCGGACAGGGGGGGACACAGATACGCAGTATTTT. Protein product: CASSFRTGGDTDTQYF.

Written as DNA, the CDR3 is TGTGCCAGCAGCTTACAGGGGCTGGGTGGCTACACCTTC. The encoded protein is CASSLQGLGGYTF. The genes are TRBV7-2 and TRBJ1-2; D is possibly TRBD1 (6 bases). Germline CDR1 SGHTA, CDR2 FQGNSA. V was cut by 2 bases and J by 7 bases, with 11 bases left in between. CDR3 length equals 13 residues.

This clone was seen more than once but under ten times. V and J are TRBV2 and TRBJ1-1; TRBD1 matches 8 bases. The V segment lost 4 bases and the J segment 4 bases; nucleotides outside the gene matches: 8. Germline CDR1 SNHLY, CDR2 FYNNEI. The CDR3 has 15 residues. The CDR3 region is CASSGSGGRGTEAFF. The CDR3 DNA sequence: TGTGCCAGCAGTGGGTCAGGGGGCAGGGGCACTGAAGCTTTCTTT.

V is TRBV19 and J is TRBJ2-3, with TRBD1 as a possible D gene (6 bases). V lost 8 bases to trimming and J lost 0 bases, with 9 bases between them. This CDR3 contains 13 residues. The V gene's germline CDR1 is LNHDA and CDR2 SQIVND (reference sequence). The CDR3 DNA reads TGTGCCAGTCAGGACAGAAGCACAGATACGCAGTATTTT. Its protein is CASQDRSTDTQYF.

The genes are TRBV28 and TRBJ2-4, with 7 bases lining up with TRBD2. CDR3 length: 15 amino acids. Germline loops: CDR1 MDHEN, CDR2 SYDVKM. J gave up 8 bases and V 7 bases, and 14 bases lay outside the gene matches. This CDR3 reads CASKSGGEGRDIQYF. CDR3 DNA sequence: TGTGCCAGCAAATCGGGGGGAGAGGGCCGGGACATTCAGTACTTC.

This clone was counted between two and nine times. The chain couples TRBV27 to TRBJ2-1, with 7 bases lining up with TRBD1. The germline gives CDR1 MNHEY, CDR2 SMNVEV (reference sequence). Trimming took 2 bases from V and 3 from J; bases not matched to a gene: 7. This CDR3 has 16 amino acids. Here the CDR3 reads CASSLRGGTNYNEQFF. CDR3 DNA: TGTGCCAGCAGTTTAAGAGGGGGCACAAACTACAATGAGCAGTTCTTC.

The chain is built from TRBV5-1 and TRBJ2-1; 11 nucleotides agree with TRBD2. Trimming removed 0 bases from V and 10 bases from J; junction bases left unmatched: 6. This CDR3 spans 15 amino acids. The germline V gene has CDR1 SGHRS and CDR2 YFSETQ. The CDR3 here is CASSLGLAGGDEQFF. In nucleotides, the CDR3 is TGCGCCAGCAGCTTGGGCCTAGCGGGAGGAGACGAGCAGTTCTTC. Based on the CDR3 plus reference TRBV5-1 and TRBJ2-1, the full variable domain is KAGVTQTPRYLIKTRGQQVTLSCSPISGHRSVSWYQQTPGQGLQFLFEYFSETQRNKGNFPGRFSGRQFSNSRSEMNVSTLELGDSALYLCASSLGLAGGDEQFFGPGTRLTVL.

The gene calls are TRBV7-8 and TRBJ2-7, with D perhaps TRBD1 or TRBD2 (6 bases each). Per the germline V gene, CDR1 is SGHVS and CDR2 is FQNEAQ. The germline V and J ends were trimmed by 7 bases and 7 bases, with 11 bases remaining between them. The CDR3 is 11 amino acids. The chain's CDR3 is CASIRGREQYF. CDR3 coding DNA: TGTGCCAGCATCCGGGGGCGTGAGCAGTACTTC.

The genes are TRBV6-5 and TRBJ1-5, with D hard to call. Trimming shortened V by 2 bases and J by 2 bases, and 10 bases separated the two germline ends. The CDR3 is 15 residues long. CDR1 MNHEY and CDR2 SVGAGI come from the germline V gene. In DNA form, the CDR3 reads TGTGCCAGCAGTTACGGTGCCAGAGGCAATCAGCCCCAGCATTTT. Its translation is CASSYGARGNQPQHF.

This clone occurred a few times. CDR3 protein: CATGRAANYGYTF. DNA for the CDR3: TGTGCCACCGGACGGGCCGCTAACTATGGCTACACCTTC. The genes are TRBV28 and TRBJ1-2; unclear D gene. V lost 10 bases and J 0 bases, leaving 12 bases between the germline ends. CDR1 and CDR2 from the germline V gene are MDHEN and SYDVKM. The CDR3 totals 13 residues.

This chain connects TRBV2 to TRBJ2-1; D is possibly TRBD2 (5 bases). There are 14 residues in the CDR3. Trimming left V 8 bases short and J 3 bases short, with 14 bases between. Germline V gives CDR1 SNHLY, CDR2 FYNNEI. Written as DNA, the CDR3 is TGTGCCAGCGTAAACCTCGGGAACTACAATGAGCAGTTCTTC. It translates to CASVNLGNYNEQFF.

This clone has at least ten counts. The genes are TRBV19 and TRBJ1-2, with 7 bases aligning to TRBD1. Trimming cost V 5 bases and J 2 bases; bases outside gene matches: 8. The CDR3 spans 15 residues. Germline values: CDR1 LNHDA, CDR2 SQIVND (reference sequence). The CDR3 here is CASSSWTGSNYGYTF. Here the CDR3 DNA reads TGTGCCAGTAGTTCGTGGACAGGTAGCAACTATGGCTACACCTTC. Full variable domain (rest looked up from reference TRBV19 and TRBJ1-2): DGGITQSPKYLFRKEGQNVTLSCEQNLNHDAMYWYRQDPGQGLRLIYYSQIVNDFQKGDIAEGYSVSREKKESFPLTVTSAQKNPTAFYLCASSSWTGSNYGYTFGSGTRLTVV.

The chain uses TRBV5-6 and TRBJ1-3; 8 positions match TRBD1. The germline V gene has CDR1 SGHDT and CDR2 YYEEEE. Trimming took 4 bases from V and 3 from J; bases not matched to a gene: 3. The CDR3 covers 14 residues. CDR3 residues: CASSGQGLGNTIYF. CDR3 nucleotide sequence: TGTGCCAGCAGCGGACAGGGTCTTGGAAACACCATATATTTT. Using reference TRBV5-6 and TRBJ1-3 for the parts outside the CDR3, the full variable domain is DAGVTQSPTHLIKTRGQQVTLRCSPKSGHDTVSWYQQALGQGPQFIFQYYEEEERQRGNFPDRFSGHQFPNYSSELNVNALLLGDSALYLCASSGQGLGNTIYFGEGSWLTVV.

This clone was found a few times. The chain couples TRBV6-6 to TRBJ2-5; D remains ambiguous. The CDR3 covers 14 residues. The germline V and J ends were trimmed by 8 bases and 4 bases, with 17 bases remaining between them. Germline V CDR1 and CDR2: MNHNY, SVGAGI (reference sequence). The CDR3, as DNA: TGTGCCAGCGCTAGGAAGGATGGGCGAGAGACCCAGTACTTC. It encodes CASARKDGRETQYF.

V usage is TRBV2 and J usage is TRBJ2-6; 7 bases are shared with TRBD2. This CDR3 is 15 amino acids long. Germline CDR1 reads SNHLY; CDR2 reads FYNNEI. V lost 6 bases, J lost 4 bases, and 6 bases stayed unmatched. The CDR3 spells CASRVSGSGANVLTF. The CDR3 coding sequence is TGTGCCAGCAGGGTTAGCGGGTCCGGGGCCAACGTCCTGACTTTC. The full variable domain, with the rest looked up from reference TRBV2 and TRBJ2-6, is EPEVTQTPSHQVTQMGQEVILRCVPISNHLYFYWYRQILGQKVEFLVSFYNNEISEKSEIFDDQFSVERPDGSNFTLKIRSTKLEDSAMYFCASRVSGSGANVLTFGAGSRLTVL.

In its sample, this clone was seen a few times. This CDR3 is also generated by other DNA sequences in the sample. The chain combines TRBV30 with TRBJ2-7; TRBD2 matches 15 bases. Germline assignment: CDR1 GTSNPN and CDR2 SVGIG (reference sequence). Trimming took 2 bases from V and 6 from J; bases not matched to a gene: 5. The CDR3 is 15 residues long. The CDR3 sequence: CAWSTGLAGGGEQYF. DNA for the CDR3: TGTGCCTGGAGTACCGGACTAGCGGGGGGGGGCGAGCAGTACTTC.

The chain carries TRBV27 and TRBJ1-4; a weak D match, TRBD1 (5 bases). With 5 bases removed from V and 0 bases from J, the gap between germline ends came to 10 bases. Germline CDR1 reads MNHEY; CDR2 reads SMNVEV (reference sequence). The CDR3 contains 15 residues. CDR3 protein: CASSGADATNEKLFF. In DNA form, the CDR3 reads TGTGCCAGCAGTGGGGCCGATGCAACTAATGAAAAACTGTTTTTT.

This clone was seen more than once but under ten times. The genes are TRBV27 and TRBJ2-7; no clear D. V gave up 7 bases and J gave up 1 base, with 14 bases separating them. Germline lookup yields CDR1 MNHEY and CDR2 SMNVEV (reference sequence). The CDR3 is 14 residues long. In nucleotides, the CDR3 is TGTGCCAGCAAGGGAATAGCTGCGTCCTACGAGCAGTACTTC. This codes for CASKGIAASYEQYF.

This chain joins TRBV28 and TRBJ2-6; 8 nucleotides match TRBD1. The ends lost 5 bases at V and 0 bases at J; junction bases unmatched: 0. Germline V lookup: CDR1 MDHEN, CDR2 SYDVKM. The CDR3 sequence is 15 residues long. The DNA for the CDR3 is TGTGCCAGCAGTGGGACAGGCTCTGGGGCCAACGTCCTGACTTTC. Translating it yields CASSGTGSGANVLTF. The complete variable domain, with remaining parts taken from reference TRBV28 and TRBJ2-6, reads DVKVTQSSRYLVKRTGEKVFLECVQDMDHENMFWYRQDPGLGLRLIYFSYDVKMKEKGDIPEGYSVSREKKERFSLILESASTNQTSMYLCASSGTGSGANVLTFGAGSRLTVL.

The CDR3 reads CASSVLTSDQETQYF. The CDR3, as DNA: TGCGCCAGCAGCGTATTGACTAGCGACCAAGAGACCCAGTACTTC. This chain uses TRBV5-1 with TRBJ2-5; the match to TRBD2 covers 8 bases. Germline CDR1 SGHRS, CDR2 YFSETQ. CDR3 length: 15 amino acids. The V and J ends lost 4 bases and 0 bases, in that order; junction bases with no gene match: 5.

This chain connects TRBV11-2 to TRBJ2-3; 7 bases map to TRBD1. Germline V gives CDR1 SGHAT, CDR2 FQNNGV. This CDR3 comprises 20 residues. The V segment lost 0 bases and the J segment 0 bases; nucleotides outside the gene matches: 15. CDR3: CASSLDDGTVYSTSTDTQYF. DNA for the CDR3: TGTGCCAGCAGCTTAGACGACGGGACAGTGTATTCCACTAGCACAGATACGCAGTATTTT.

DNA for the CDR3: TGCAGCGTTGAAGTGCGGGACTACGAGCAGTACTTC. Translated, it gives CSVEVRDYEQYF. The chain recombines TRBV29-1 with TRBJ2-7, with a possible D match to TRBD2 (6 bases). V lost 1 base, J lost 3 bases, and 7 bases lay in between. The CDR3 is made up of 12 amino acids. Per germline, CDR1 SQVTM and CDR2 ANQGSEA.